This TCR beta chain was captured by sequencing in a study of T cells in Graves' hyperthyroidism and ophthalmopathy. Germline-derived CDR1 and CDR2 are DFQATT and SNEGSKA (reference sequence). The CDR3 covers 14 residues. This clonotype was counted once. One junction end does not reproduce the germline sequence, and a read error may be involved. From RNA transcripts, TCR beta CDR3 regions were amplified. Using the HTBI primer set, a first-round RT-PCR was run on the TCR CDR3. TCRdb re-called the multiplex PCR reads through MiXCR, storing one row per CDR3 protein. The table shows roughly 710,000 distinct CDR3 sequences, with 35% occurring only once.

Sequenced input: blood. The receptor comes from a woman aged 35 to 49 with Graves' hyperthyroidism. The chain has TRBV20-1 and TRBJ2-2; 7 bases fit TRBD1. The CDR3 region has the DNA TGCAGTGCTAGGGGACAGCCGAACGCCGGGGAGCTGTTTTTT. Translation gives CSARGQPNAGELFF.